Reported below is one T cell receptor (beta chain). Measured with immunoSEQ multiplex PCR; TCRdb has only the in-frame clones, and not every one. The sample holds roughly 79,000 clones; over 75% are singletons and the top ten take around 4%. This entry comes from a study of technical replicates of blood from a handful of donors. Germline CDR1 is LNHDA and CDR2 is SQIVND (reference sequence). CDR3 length: 14 amino acids. V lost 6 bases, J lost 1 base, and 12 bases lay in between. The TCR sequence derives from a human donor in good health. Some clones in this sample may be carry-over from other donors' samples. The sequencing input was PBMCs. The chain has TRBV19 and TRBJ1-1, with a weak D call TRBD1 (6 bases). CDR3 region: CASRNRASNTEAFF. The CDR3 nucleotides are TGTGCCAGTAGAAACAGGGCCTCGAACACTGAAGCTTTCTTT. Full variable domain (remainder filled in from reference TRBV19 and TRBJ1-1): DGGITQSPKYLFRKEGQNVTLSCEQNLNHDAMYWYRQDPGQGLRLIYYSQIVNDFQKGDIAEGYSVSREKKESFPLTVTSAQKNPTAFYLCASRNRASNTEAFFGQGTRLTVV.